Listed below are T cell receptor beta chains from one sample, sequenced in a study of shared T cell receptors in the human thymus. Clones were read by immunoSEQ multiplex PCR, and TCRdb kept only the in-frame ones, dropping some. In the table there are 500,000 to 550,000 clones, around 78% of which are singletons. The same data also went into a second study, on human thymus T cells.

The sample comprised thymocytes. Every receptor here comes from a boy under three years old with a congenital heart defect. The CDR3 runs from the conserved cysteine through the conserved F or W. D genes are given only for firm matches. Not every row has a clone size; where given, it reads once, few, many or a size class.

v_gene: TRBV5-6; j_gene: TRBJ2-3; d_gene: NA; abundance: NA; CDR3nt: TGTGCCAGCAGCTTGCTCCTTTCGGACAGCTTTGCCACAGATACGCAGTATTTT; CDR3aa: CASSLLLSDSFATDTQYF
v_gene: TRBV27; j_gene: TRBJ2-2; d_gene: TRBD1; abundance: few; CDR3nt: TGTGCCAGCAGTTCAACCTCCAGGGGGCCGGACACCGGGGAGCTGTTTTTT; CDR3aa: CASSSTSRGPDTGELFF
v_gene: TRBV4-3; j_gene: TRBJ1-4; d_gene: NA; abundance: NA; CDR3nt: TGCGCCAGCAGCCCGACGGTCCGGGGGGAAAAACTGTTTTTT; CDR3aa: CASSPTVRGEKLFF
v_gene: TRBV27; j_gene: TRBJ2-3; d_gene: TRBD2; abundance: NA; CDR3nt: TGTGCCAGCAGGCTCATTAGCGGGAGACACCCAGATACGCAGTATTTT; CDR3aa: CASRLISGRHPDTQYF
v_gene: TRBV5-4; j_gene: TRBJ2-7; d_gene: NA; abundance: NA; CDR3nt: TGTGCCAGCAGTCAACGTCCGGGGACACTCCACGAGCAGTACTTC; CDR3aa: CASSQRPGTLHEQYF
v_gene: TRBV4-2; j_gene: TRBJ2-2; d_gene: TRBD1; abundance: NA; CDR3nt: TGTGCCAGCAGCCAAGGACAGGGGGCAAACGGGGAGCTGTTTTTT; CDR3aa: CASSQGQGANGELFF
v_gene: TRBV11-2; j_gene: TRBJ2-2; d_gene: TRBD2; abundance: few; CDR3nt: TGTGCCAGCAGCCCCCGGACTAGCGGGAGAGGGACCGGGGAGCTGTTTTTT; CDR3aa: CASSPRTSGRGTGELFF
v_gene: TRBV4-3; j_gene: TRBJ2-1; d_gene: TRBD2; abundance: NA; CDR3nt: TGCGCCAGCAGCCAAGAAGAGACTCGACTAGCGGGGGGCAATGAGCAGTTCTTC; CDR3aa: CASSQEETRLAGGNEQFF
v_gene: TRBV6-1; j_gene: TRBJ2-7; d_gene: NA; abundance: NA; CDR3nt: TGTGCCAGCAGTGATGGGGGCACCTACGAGCAGTACTTC; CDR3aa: CASSDGGTYEQYF
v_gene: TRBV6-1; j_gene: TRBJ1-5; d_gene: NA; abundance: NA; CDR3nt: TGTGCCAGCGGAGGATATCAGCCCCAGCATTTT; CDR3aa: CASGGYQPQHF
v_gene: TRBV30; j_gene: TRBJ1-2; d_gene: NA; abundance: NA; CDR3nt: TGTGCCTGGAATTCGGCAGGAAACTATGGCTACACCTTC; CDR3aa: CAWNSAGNYGYTF
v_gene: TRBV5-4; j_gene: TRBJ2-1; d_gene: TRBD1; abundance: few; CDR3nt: TGTGCCAGCAGCCCCGGGACAGGGGGCACGAATGAGCAGTTCTTC; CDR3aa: CASSPGTGGTNEQFF
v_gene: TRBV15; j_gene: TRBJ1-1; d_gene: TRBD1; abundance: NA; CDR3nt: TGTGCCACCAGCGTCCGGGACAGGGGCCGAAACACTGAAGCTTTCTTT; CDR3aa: CATSVRDRGRNTEAFF
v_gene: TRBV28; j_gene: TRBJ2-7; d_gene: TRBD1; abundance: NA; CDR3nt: TGTGCCAGCAGTCTAGTGCGGAAGAGGGGGCAGGCGAGCTCCTACGAGCAGTACTTC; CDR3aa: CASSLVRKRGQASSYEQYF
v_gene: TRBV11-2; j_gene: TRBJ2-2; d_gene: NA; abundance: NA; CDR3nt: TGTGCCAGCAGCTTGGGGCTACACACCGGGGAGCTGTTTTTT; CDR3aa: CASSLGLHTGELFF
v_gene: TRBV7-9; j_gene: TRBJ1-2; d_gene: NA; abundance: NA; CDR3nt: TGTGCCAGCAGCGCGGACACCTCGGAGGGCTACACCTTC; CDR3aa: CASSADTSEGYTF
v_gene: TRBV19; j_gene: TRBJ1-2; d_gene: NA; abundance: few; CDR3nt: TGTGCCAGTATGGGGAGGGGGGACGGTGGCTACACCTTC; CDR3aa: CASMGRGDGGYTF
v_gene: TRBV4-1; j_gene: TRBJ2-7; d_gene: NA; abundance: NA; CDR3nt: TGCGCCAGCAGCCGGGGGGACCAACCCTACGAGCAGTACTTC; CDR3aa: CASSRGDQPYEQYF
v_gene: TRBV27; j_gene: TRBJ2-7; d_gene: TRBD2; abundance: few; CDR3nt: TGTGCCAGCAGTCCGGGACTACCGAACCTTTACGAGCAGTACTTC; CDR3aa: CASSPGLPNLYEQYF
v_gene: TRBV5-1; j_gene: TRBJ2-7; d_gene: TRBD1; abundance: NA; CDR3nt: TGCGCCAGCACCCAGGGGGATGGTTCCTACGAGCAGTACTTC; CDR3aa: CASTQGDGSYEQYF
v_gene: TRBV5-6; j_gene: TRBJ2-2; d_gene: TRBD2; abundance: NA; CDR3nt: TGTGCCAGCCTAGGGCGGGAGGGGACCGGGGAGCTGTTTTTT; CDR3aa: CASLGREGTGELFF
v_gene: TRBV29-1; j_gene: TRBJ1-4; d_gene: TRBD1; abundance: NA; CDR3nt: TGCAGCGGAGCTGCCGGGACAGCAGAAAAACTGTTTTTT; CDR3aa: CSGAAGTAEKLFF
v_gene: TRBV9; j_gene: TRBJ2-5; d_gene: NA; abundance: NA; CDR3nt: TGTGCCAGCAGCACCTCGACAGGTCAGGAGACCCAGTACTTC; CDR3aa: CASSTSTGQETQYF